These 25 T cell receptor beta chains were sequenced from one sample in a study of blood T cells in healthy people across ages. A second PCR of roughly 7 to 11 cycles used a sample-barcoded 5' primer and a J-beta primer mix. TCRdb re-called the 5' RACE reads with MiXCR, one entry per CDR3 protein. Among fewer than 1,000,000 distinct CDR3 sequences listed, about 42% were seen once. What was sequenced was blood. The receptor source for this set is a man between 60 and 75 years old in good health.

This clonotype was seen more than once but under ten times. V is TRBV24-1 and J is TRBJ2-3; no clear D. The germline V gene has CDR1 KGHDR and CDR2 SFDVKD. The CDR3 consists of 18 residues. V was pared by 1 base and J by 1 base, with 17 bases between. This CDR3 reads CATSDLDRPPSRTDTQYF. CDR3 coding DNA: TGTGCCACCAGTGATTTAGACCGGCCACCGTCCCGCACAGATACGCAGTATTTT.

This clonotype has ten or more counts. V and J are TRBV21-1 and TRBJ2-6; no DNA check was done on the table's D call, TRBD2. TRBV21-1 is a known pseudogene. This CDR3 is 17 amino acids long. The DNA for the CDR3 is TGTGCCAGCAGAAACAGGACTATGAAATCTGGGGCCAACGTCCTGACTTTC. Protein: CASRNRTMKSGANVLTF.

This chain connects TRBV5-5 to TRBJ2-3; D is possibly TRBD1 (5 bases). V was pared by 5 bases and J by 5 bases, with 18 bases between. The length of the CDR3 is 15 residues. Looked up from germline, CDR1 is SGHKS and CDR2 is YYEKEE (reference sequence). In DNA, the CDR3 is TGTGCCAGCAGTCAGGGCGGCGAATTAATAGATACGCAGTATTTT. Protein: CASSQGGELIDTQYF.

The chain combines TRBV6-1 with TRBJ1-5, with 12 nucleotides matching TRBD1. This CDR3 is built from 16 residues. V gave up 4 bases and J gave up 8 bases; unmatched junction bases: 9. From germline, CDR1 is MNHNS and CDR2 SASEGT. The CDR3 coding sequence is TGTGCCAGCAGTGGGGCGGGACAGGGGGCTTTGGAGCCCCAGCATTTT. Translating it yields CASSGAGQGALEPQHF.

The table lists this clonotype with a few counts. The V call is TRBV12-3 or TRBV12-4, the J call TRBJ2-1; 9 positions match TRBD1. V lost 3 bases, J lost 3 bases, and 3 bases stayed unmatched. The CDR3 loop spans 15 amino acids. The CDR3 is CASSFDRGFYNEQFF. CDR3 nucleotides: TGTGCCAGCAGTTTTGACAGGGGGTTCTACAATGAGCAGTTCTTC.

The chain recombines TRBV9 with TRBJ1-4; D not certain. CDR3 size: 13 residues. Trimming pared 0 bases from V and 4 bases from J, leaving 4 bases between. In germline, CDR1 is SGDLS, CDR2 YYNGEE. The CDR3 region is CASSVEDNEKLFF. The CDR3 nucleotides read TGTGCCAGCAGCGTAGAGGATAATGAAAAACTGTTTTTT.

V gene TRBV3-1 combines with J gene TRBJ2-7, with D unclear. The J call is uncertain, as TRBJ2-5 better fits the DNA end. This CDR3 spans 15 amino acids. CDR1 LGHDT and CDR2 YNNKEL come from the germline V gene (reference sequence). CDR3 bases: TGTGCCAGCAGCCAAGCCAGGAACGTCCGAGAGACCCAGTACTTC. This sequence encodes CASSQARNVRETQYF.

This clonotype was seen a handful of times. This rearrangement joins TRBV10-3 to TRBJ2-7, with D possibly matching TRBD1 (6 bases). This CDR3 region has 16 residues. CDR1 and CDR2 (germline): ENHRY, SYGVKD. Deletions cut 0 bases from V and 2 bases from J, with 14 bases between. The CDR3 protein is CAISESRAGVTYEQYF. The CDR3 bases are TGTGCCATCAGTGAGTCAAGGGCAGGGGTAACCTACGAGCAGTACTTC.

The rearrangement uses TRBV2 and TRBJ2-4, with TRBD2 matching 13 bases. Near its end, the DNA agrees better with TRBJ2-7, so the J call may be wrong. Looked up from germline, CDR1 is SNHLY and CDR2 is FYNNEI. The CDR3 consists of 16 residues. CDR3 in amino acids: CASRPTLAGGINEQYF. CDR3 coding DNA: TGTGCCAGCAGGCCAACACTAGCGGGGGGGATCAACGAGCAGTACTTC.

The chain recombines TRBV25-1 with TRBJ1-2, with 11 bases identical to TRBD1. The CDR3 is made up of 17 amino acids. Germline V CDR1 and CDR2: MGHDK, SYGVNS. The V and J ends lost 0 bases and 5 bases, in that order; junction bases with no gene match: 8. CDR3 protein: CASSEYLGGTGGYGYTF. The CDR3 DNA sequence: TGTGCCAGCAGTGAATATTTGGGCGGGACAGGGGGTTATGGCTACACCTTC.

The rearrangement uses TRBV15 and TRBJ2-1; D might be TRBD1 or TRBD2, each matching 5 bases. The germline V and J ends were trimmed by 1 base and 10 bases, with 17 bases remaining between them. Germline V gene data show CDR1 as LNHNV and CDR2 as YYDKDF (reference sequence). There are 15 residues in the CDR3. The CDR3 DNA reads TGTGCCACCAGCAGAGCCAGGGAAGCCGACTACGAGCAGTTCTTC. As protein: CATSRAREADYEQFF.

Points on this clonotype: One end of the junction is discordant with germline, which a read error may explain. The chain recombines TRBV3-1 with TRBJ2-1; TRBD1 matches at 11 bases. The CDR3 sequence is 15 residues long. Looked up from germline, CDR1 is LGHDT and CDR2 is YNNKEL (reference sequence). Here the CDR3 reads CVSSRAGTGGNEQFF. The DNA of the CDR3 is TGTGTCAGCAGCCGAGCCGGGACAGGGGGCAATGAGCAGTTCTTC.

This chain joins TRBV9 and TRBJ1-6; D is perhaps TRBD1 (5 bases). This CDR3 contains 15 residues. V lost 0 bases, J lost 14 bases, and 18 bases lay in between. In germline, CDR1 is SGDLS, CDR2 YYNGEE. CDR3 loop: CASSVGGIGPAALHF. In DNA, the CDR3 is TGTGCCAGCAGCGTAGGGGGGATCGGACCAGCGGCCCTCCACTTT.

The CDR3 loop is CSVPRQTNYEQYF. The CDR3 coding sequence is TGCAGTGTCCCCAGACAGACCAACTACGAGCAGTACTTC. The chain joins TRBV20-1 to TRBJ2-7, with D possibly matching TRBD1 (5 bases). Per germline, CDR1 DFQATT and CDR2 SNEGSKA (reference sequence). Trimming cost V 7 bases and J 3 bases, with 16 bases left between them. The CDR3 length is 13 residues.

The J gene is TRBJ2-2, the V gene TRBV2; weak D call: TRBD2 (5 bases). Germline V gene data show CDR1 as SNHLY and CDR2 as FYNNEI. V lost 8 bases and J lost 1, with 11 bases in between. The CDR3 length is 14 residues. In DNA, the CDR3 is TGTGCCAGCGGTCTACTAGAGAACACCGGGGAGCTGTTTTTT. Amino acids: CASGLLENTGELFF.

The CDR3 loop is CSARTPGAGYTF. In DNA, the CDR3 is TGCAGTGCTAGAACCCCTGGAGCTGGCTACACCTTC. The V call is TRBV20-1, the J call TRBJ1-2, with unresolved D. The CDR3 consists of 12 residues. Germline V gene data show CDR1 as DFQATT and CDR2 as SNEGSKA (reference sequence). The germline V and J ends were trimmed by 2 bases and 7 bases, with 11 bases remaining between them.

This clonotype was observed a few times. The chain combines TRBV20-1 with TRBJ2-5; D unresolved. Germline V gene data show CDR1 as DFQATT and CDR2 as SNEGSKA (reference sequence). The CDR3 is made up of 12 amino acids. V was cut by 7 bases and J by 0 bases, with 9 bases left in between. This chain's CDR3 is CSVQEYQETQYF. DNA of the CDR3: TGCAGTGTTCAGGAGTACCAAGAGACCCAGTACTTC.

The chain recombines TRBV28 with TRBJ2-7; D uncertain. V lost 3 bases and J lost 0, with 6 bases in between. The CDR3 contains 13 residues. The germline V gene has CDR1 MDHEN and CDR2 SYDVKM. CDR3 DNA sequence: TGTGCCAGCAGTTTCCATAGCTCCTACGAGCAGTACTTC. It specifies CASSFHSSYEQYF.

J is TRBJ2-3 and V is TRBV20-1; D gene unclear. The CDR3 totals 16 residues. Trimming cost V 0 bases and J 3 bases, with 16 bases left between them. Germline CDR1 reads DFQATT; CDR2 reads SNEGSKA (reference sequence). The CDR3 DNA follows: TGCAGTGCTAGAGACCGTGTCAAGACCCTGACAGATACGCAGTATTTT. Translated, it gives CSARDRVKTLTDTQYF.

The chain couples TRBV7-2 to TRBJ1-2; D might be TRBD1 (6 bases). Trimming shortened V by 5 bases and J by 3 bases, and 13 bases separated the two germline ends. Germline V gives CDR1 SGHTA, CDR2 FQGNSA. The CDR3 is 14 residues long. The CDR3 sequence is CASSVRDIYYGYTF. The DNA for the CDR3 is TGTGCCAGCAGCGTTCGGGACATTTACTATGGCTACACCTTC.

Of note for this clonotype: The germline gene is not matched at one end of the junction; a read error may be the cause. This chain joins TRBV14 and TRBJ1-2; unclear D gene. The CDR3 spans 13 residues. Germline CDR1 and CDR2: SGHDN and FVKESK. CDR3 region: CASSQGKQSGYTF. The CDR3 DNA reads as TGTGCCAGCAGCCAAGGAAAGCAGTCGGGCTACACCTTT.

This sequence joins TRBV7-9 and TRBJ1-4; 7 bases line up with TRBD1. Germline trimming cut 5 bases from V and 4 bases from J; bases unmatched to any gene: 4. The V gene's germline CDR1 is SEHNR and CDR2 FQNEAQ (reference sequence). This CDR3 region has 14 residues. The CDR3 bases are TGTGCCAGCAGCCCGGGACAGAGTAATGAAAAACTGTTTTTT. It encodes CASSPGQSNEKLFF.

The CDR3 DNA is TGCAGTGCTAGGTCTGGGAGTCACTACGAGCAGTACTTC. Protein sequence: CSARSGSHYEQYF. The V and J genes are TRBV20-1 and TRBJ2-7; a weak D match, TRBD2 (5 bases). The V gene's germline CDR1 is DFQATT and CDR2 SNEGSKA (reference sequence). The CDR3 is 13 amino acids. Trimming stripped 3 bases from V and 3 bases from J, with 12 bases between.

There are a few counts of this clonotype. The CDR3 DNA reads as TGTGCCAGCAGCCAAGTCCCCGGGGCGGACTATGGCTACACCTTC. This encodes CASSQVPGADYGYTF. The V gene is TRBV3-1, the J gene TRBJ1-2; D may be TRBD1 (5 bases). The germline gives CDR1 LGHDT, CDR2 YNNKEL (reference sequence). This CDR3 region has 15 residues. Trimming cost V 1 base and J 3 bases, with 12 bases left between them.

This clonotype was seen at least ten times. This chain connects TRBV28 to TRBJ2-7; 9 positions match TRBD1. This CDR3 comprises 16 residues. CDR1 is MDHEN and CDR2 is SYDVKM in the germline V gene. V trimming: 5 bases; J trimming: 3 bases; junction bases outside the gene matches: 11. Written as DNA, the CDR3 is TGTGCCAGCAGTACTTACAGGGGGCGAATAATCTACGAGCAGTACTTC. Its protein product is CASSTYRGRIIYEQYF.